This entry lists 27 T cell receptor beta chains sequenced from one sample in a study of blood T cell repertoires in COVID-19. Profiled with immunoSEQ multiplex PCR; TCRdb holds only in-frame clones, not every one. The sample consists of roughly 500,000 clones, more than 75% of them appearing once. The sequenced sample consisted of PBMCs or T cells enriched from blood (not recorded which). These receptors all come from a middle-aged woman who had recovered from COVID-19.

The chain is built from TRBV19 and TRBJ2-1; D perhaps matches TRBD1 (5 bases). Trimming left V 0 bases short and J 8 bases short, with 8 bases between. The CDR3 covers 13 residues. Germline CDR1 and CDR2: LNHDA and SQIVND (reference sequence). As DNA, the CDR3 is TGTGCCAGTAGTATAGACAGGGAAGATGAGCAGTTCTTC. This codes for CASSIDREDEQFF.

The chain combines TRBV28 with TRBJ1-6; D is perhaps TRBD1 (5 bases). The CDR3 runs 15 residues. CDR1 is MDHEN and CDR2 is SYDVKM in the germline V gene. V shed 7 bases and J shed 14 bases, with 24 bases lying between them. The chain's CDR3 is CASTAPGGTRGTLHF. The CDR3 nucleotides are TGTGCCAGCACCGCCCCGGGGGGGACCCGAGGGACCCTCCACTTT.

This chain uses TRBV18 with TRBJ1-2; 8 nucleotides match TRBD1. Trimming cost V 3 bases and J 6 bases; bases outside gene matches: 15. CDR3 length: 17 residues. Germline V lookup: CDR1 KGHSH, CDR2 LQKENI. The chain's CDR3 is CASSPNWGQDLSDGYTF. For the CDR3, the DNA is TGTGCCAGCTCACCGAACTGGGGACAGGATTTGTCAGATGGCTACACCTTC.

The genes are TRBV29-1 and TRBJ1-4; D not resolved. Germline lookup yields CDR1 SQVTM and CDR2 ANQGSEA. This CDR3 is built from 15 residues. Trimming removed 7 bases at V and 1 base at J, with 16 bases between. The CDR3 here is CSGRRAVGTNEKLFF. In DNA, the CDR3 is TGCAGCGGCAGGAGGGCAGTGGGAACTAATGAAAAACTGTTTTTT.

The chain is built from TRBV19 and TRBJ1-2; D is undetermined. V was shortened by 5 bases and J by 7 bases, with 11 bases between the two germline ends. Germline values: CDR1 LNHDA, CDR2 SQIVND (reference sequence). The CDR3 has 12 amino acids. In DNA form, the CDR3 reads TGTGCCAGTAGTCCAAGAGGGTCTGGCTACACCTTC. It codes for CASSPRGSGYTF.

The chain has TRBV24-1 and TRBJ1-6; D is ambiguous. The CDR3 totals 15 residues. The germline V gene has CDR1 KGHDR and CDR2 SFDVKD. The germline V and J ends were trimmed by 0 bases and 4 bases, with 6 bases remaining between them. DNA of the CDR3: TGTGCCACCAGTGATTTGACGGGTTATAATTCACCCCTCCACTTT. Translating gives CATSDLTGYNSPLHF.

The V and J genes are TRBV27 and TRBJ2-2; 7 positions agree with TRBD2. V shed 5 bases and J 7 bases; nucleotides not matched to a gene: 19. Germline loops: CDR1 MNHEY, CDR2 SMNVEV (reference sequence). The length of the CDR3 is 18 residues. The CDR3 region is CASSPPMWAGEGIGELFF. CDR3 coding DNA: TGTGCCAGCAGTCCGCCGATGTGGGCGGGGGAGGGCATCGGGGAGCTGTTTTTT.

This clone was picked up one time. V gene TRBV29-1 combines with J gene TRBJ2-1; the match to TRBD2 covers 11 bases. CDR1 is SQVTM, CDR2 ANQGSEA, per germline. The junction had 5 bases not matched to a gene; V was cut back by 8 bases and J by 5 bases. The CDR3 has 13 residues. CDR3 residues: CSITSGSNNEQFF. CDR3 nucleotide sequence: TGCAGCATTACTAGCGGGAGTAACAATGAGCAGTTCTTC.

The genes are TRBV6-6 and TRBJ1-6; D is unclear. This CDR3 region has 16 residues. Trimming stripped 5 bases from V and 9 bases from J, with 20 bases between. CDR1 is MNHNY, CDR2 SVGAGI, per germline (reference sequence). For the CDR3, the DNA is TGTGCCAGCAGTCCCCTAGGAAGTCCATCGGGTTCACCCCTCCACTTT. Its protein is CASSPLGSPSGSPLHF.

V gene TRBV18 combines with J gene TRBJ1-5; no firm D call. This CDR3 has 13 residues. V was cut by 6 bases and J by 1 base, with 7 bases left in between. Germline values: CDR1 KGHSH, CDR2 LQKENI. The CDR3 here is CASSGQSNQPQHF. Written as DNA, the CDR3 is TGTGCCAGCTCGGGCCAGAGCAATCAGCCCCAGCATTTT. Full variable domain (outside the CDR3, taken from reference TRBV18 and TRBJ1-5): NAGVMQNPRHLVRRRGQEARLRCSPMKGHSHVYWYRQLPEEGLKFMVYLQKENIIDESGMPKERFSAEFPKEGPSILRIQQVVRGDSAAYFCASSGQSNQPQHFGDGTRLSIL.

The genes are TRBV9 and TRBJ2-7; D ambiguous. Germline-derived CDR1 and CDR2 are SGDLS and YYNGEE. This CDR3 comprises 12 residues. Trimming cost V 2 bases and J 7 bases, with 10 bases left between them. In nucleotides, the CDR3 is TGTGCCAGCAGCGTCTCGGTCGGTGAGCAGTACTTC. Its protein is CASSVSVGEQYF.

The chain combines TRBV20-1 with TRBJ1-5, with a weak D call TRBD1 (6 bases). The germline V and J ends were trimmed by 3 bases and 6 bases, with 12 bases remaining between them. The germline V gene encodes CDR1 DFQATT and CDR2 SNEGSKA (reference sequence). This CDR3 spans 13 amino acids. CDR3: CSASGRGSQPQHF. In DNA form, the CDR3 reads TGCAGTGCTAGTGGCAGGGGAAGTCAGCCCCAGCATTTT.

CDR3 sequence reads: CASSFHSGQGASAGYTF. CDR3 nucleotide sequence: TGTGCCAGCAGTTTTCATTCGGGACAGGGGGCCTCGGCTGGCTACACCTTC. The chain carries TRBV27 and TRBJ1-2; 12 nucleotides line up with TRBD1. V trimming: 3 bases; J trimming: 7 bases; junction bases outside the gene matches: 12. Germline V lookup: CDR1 MNHEY, CDR2 SMNVEV (reference sequence). The CDR3 spans 17 residues.

This chain connects TRBV7-6 to TRBJ2-1, with 12 bases aligning to TRBD2. Germline CDR1 reads SGHVS; CDR2 reads FNYEAQ. V lost 4 bases and J lost 5; bases outside the gene matches: 0. This CDR3 is built from 14 residues. This chain's CDR3 is CASSSSGGDNEQFF. The CDR3 nucleotides are TGTGCCAGCAGCTCTAGCGGGGGGGACAATGAGCAGTTCTTC.

The CDR3 coding sequence is TGCGCCAGCAGCCCCCGCGTGACTAATGAAAAACTGTTTTTT. Residues: CASSPRVTNEKLFF. This chain connects TRBV5-1 to TRBJ1-4; D is unclear. From germline, CDR1 is SGHRS and CDR2 YFSETQ. V was trimmed by 4 bases and J by 2 bases, leaving 9 bases between them. The CDR3 extends over 14 amino acids.

The genes are TRBV18 and TRBJ2-4; D gene unclear. Germline V gives CDR1 KGHSH, CDR2 LQKENI. This CDR3 has 13 residues. V lost 3 bases and J lost 8, with 11 bases in between. The CDR3 nucleotides read TGTGCCAGCTCACCGTCCTCCTACGACATTCAGTACTTC. Its translation: CASSPSSYDIQYF. The complete variable domain, with remaining parts taken from reference TRBV18 and TRBJ2-4, reads NAGVMQNPRHLVRRRGQEARLRCSPMKGHSHVYWYRQLPEEGLKFMVYLQKENIIDESGMPKERFSAEFPKEGPSILRIQQVVRGDSAAYFCASSPSSYDIQYFGAGTRLSVL.

The CDR3 region has the DNA TGTGCCAGCCGAACCCACCGACAGGGGATCCCCTACACCATATATTTT. This sequence encodes CASRTHRQGIPYTIYF. This sequence joins TRBV19 and TRBJ1-3; 8 bases align to TRBD1. Germline V gives CDR1 LNHDA, CDR2 SQIVND (reference sequence). Trimming removed 9 bases from V and 8 bases from J; junction bases left unmatched: 18. The CDR3 has 16 amino acids.

The chain combines TRBV7-7 with TRBJ2-2, with 13 bases fitting TRBD2. The V segment lost 5 bases and the J segment 7 bases; nucleotides outside the gene matches: 7. There are 16 residues in the CDR3. Germline V gene sequence: CDR1 SSHAT, CDR2 FNYEAQ (reference sequence). This CDR3 is CASSATSGRGGGELFF. The CDR3 nucleotides read TGTGCCAGCAGCGCAACTAGCGGGAGGGGAGGCGGGGAGCTGTTTTTT.

The gene calls are TRBV5-1 and TRBJ2-1, with D possibly matching TRBD1 (6 bases). This CDR3 comprises 15 residues. V was trimmed by 0 bases and J by 3 bases, leaving 10 bases between them. The germline CDR1 and CDR2 sequences are SGHRS and YFSETQ. This chain's CDR3 is CASSLDRADYNEQFF. Here the CDR3 DNA reads TGCGCCAGCAGCTTGGACAGGGCAGACTACAATGAGCAGTTCTTC.

The chain joins TRBV27 to TRBJ2-4; 7 nucleotides align to TRBD1. Trimming removed 3 bases from V and 8 bases from J; junction bases left unmatched: 4. CDR1 and CDR2 from the germline V gene are MNHEY and SMNVEV (reference sequence). This CDR3 contains 13 residues. The CDR3 reads CASSFNRGDIQYF. The DNA for the CDR3 is TGTGCCAGCAGTTTCAACAGGGGTGACATTCAGTACTTC.

The genes are TRBV6-5 and TRBJ2-5, with D perhaps TRBD2 (6 bases). Per germline, CDR1 MNHEY and CDR2 SVGAGI. The germline V and J ends were trimmed by 2 bases and 2 bases, with 12 bases remaining between them. CDR3 length: 15 residues. The CDR3 DNA is TGTGCCAGCAGTTACCGGAGGGGTCAACAAGAGACCCAGTACTTC. Amino acids: CASSYRRGQQETQYF.

The chain joins TRBV24-1 to TRBJ2-2; no reliable D call. The CDR3 length is 11 residues. V was pared by 8 bases and J by 6 bases, with 6 bases between. Germline CDR1 reads KGHDR; CDR2 reads SFDVKD. The CDR3 sequence: CATIGSGELFF. The CDR3 DNA reads TGTGCCACCATCGGGTCCGGGGAGCTGTTTTTT.

This clone was observed a single time. This chain connects TRBV2 to TRBJ2-3; possible D gene TRBD1, 8 bases. This CDR3 has 15 amino acids. CDR1 is SNHLY, CDR2 FYNNEI, per germline. The V end lost 6 bases, the J end lost 4 bases, and 17 bases lay between the germline ends. CDR3 nucleotide sequence: TGTGCCAGCAGAGAGACAGGGGAGGGGGCAGATACGCAGTATTTT. Its translation: CASRETGEGADTQYF. Using reference TRBV2 and TRBJ2-3 for the parts outside the CDR3, the full variable domain is EPEVTQTPSHQVTQMGQEVILRCVPISNHLYFYWYRQILGQKVEFLVSFYNNEISEKSEIFDDQFSVERPDGSNFTLKIRSTKLEDSAMYFCASRETGEGADTQYFGPGTRLTVL.

The V call is TRBV28, the J call TRBJ2-7; maybe TRBD2 (5 bases). The CDR3 sequence is 16 residues long. Per the germline V gene, CDR1 is MDHEN and CDR2 is SYDVKM. Between the trimmed V and J ends, which lost 2 bases and 2 bases, there was a span of 16 bases. The CDR3, as DNA: TGTGCCAGCAGTTTAATCTCTAGCTTCGGCACCTACGAGCAGTACTTC. Translation: CASSLISSFGTYEQYF.

V gene TRBV14 combines with J gene TRBJ1-2, with a possible D match to TRBD1 (5 bases). This CDR3 comprises 14 residues. Germline V lookup: CDR1 SGHDN, CDR2 FVKESK. Deletions cut 1 base from V and 4 bases from J, with 10 bases between. CDR3 sequence reads: CASSQAGGTYGYTF. In nucleotides, the CDR3 is TGTGCCAGCAGCCAAGCGGGGGGGACCTATGGCTACACCTTC.

This clone was seen once. The CDR3 DNA is TGTGCCAGTAGTATGGACAGGAGCTCCAATGAGCAGTTCTTC. It translates to CASSMDRSSNEQFF. The V call is TRBV19, the J call TRBJ2-1; 7 nucleotides align to TRBD1. The germline gives CDR1 LNHDA, CDR2 SQIVND (reference sequence). The CDR3 is 14 amino acids. The V and J ends lost 3 bases and 6 bases, in that order; junction bases with no gene match: 5.

This clone was seen more than once but under ten times. This chain connects TRBV25-1 to TRBJ2-5; a possible D gene is TRBD1 (5 bases). This CDR3 has 15 residues. V was shortened by 3 bases and J by 0 bases, with 11 bases between the two germline ends. The germline gives CDR1 MGHDK, CDR2 SYGVNS. CDR3 in DNA: TGTGCCAGCAGTGAGTTGTCAGGGAACCAAGAGACCCAGTACTTC. Protein sequence: CASSELSGNQETQYF.